Below, 3 T cell receptor beta chains from the same sample are listed, as sequenced in a study of blood T cell repertoires in COVID-19. Measured with immunoSEQ multiplex PCR; TCRdb has only the in-frame clones, and not every one. The sample carries more than 95,000 clones, roughly 87% recorded once. The sample consisted of peripheral blood. These receptors came from a man aged 50-59 years in a cohort sampled during active COVID-19.

The V gene is TRBV24-1, the J gene TRBJ2-2; 14 bases map to TRBD2. There are 17 residues in the CDR3. The trim removed 3 bases at V and 7 bases at J, leaving 6 bases unmatched. Germline CDR1 KGHDR, CDR2 SFDVKD. As DNA, the CDR3 is TGTGCCACCAGTGATATGACTAGCGGGGGGGCTAACGGGGAGCTGTTTTTT. Encoded protein: CATSDMTSGGANGELFF.

The CDR3 sequence is CASSMSGVRGYTF. CDR3 nucleotide sequence: TGCGCCAGCAGCATGTCGGGAGTCCGCGGCTACACCTTC. This chain uses TRBV5-1 with TRBJ1-2; D ambiguous. Germline V CDR1 and CDR2: SGHRS, YFSETQ. The CDR3 has 13 amino acids. V lost 4 bases, J lost 8 bases, and 15 bases lay in between.

This rearrangement joins TRBV6-1 to TRBJ1-1; 8 bases are a match to TRBD1. The CDR3 runs 15 residues. Germline assignment: CDR1 MNHNS and CDR2 SASEGT. V was pared by 0 bases and J by 9 bases, with 9 bases of the junction left unmatched. The CDR3 loop is CASSEAGSGGGKAFF. The CDR3 region has the DNA TGTGCCAGCAGTGAAGCGGGGTCAGGGGGCGGGAAAGCTTTCTTT.